Below are 17 T cell receptor beta chains sequenced from a single sample in a study of neurological immune-mediated disorders. TCRdb fed the 5' RACE reads into MiXCR, producing one record per CDR3 protein. Seen here are 65,000 to 90,000 distinct CDR3 sequences, 4% to 6% observed once, and the top ten hold 2.2%. The sample was PBMCs. These receptors all stem from a woman aged 30 to 39 with multiple sclerosis.

In this sample, this clonotype turned up many times. The rearrangement joins TRBV10-3 to TRBJ2-6; 9 nucleotides match TRBD1. Germline V gene data show CDR1 as ENHRY and CDR2 as SYGVKD. V lost 6 bases, J lost 0 bases, and 6 bases stayed unmatched. The CDR3 spans 17 residues. CDR3 in amino acids: CAIRGTGLSSGANVLTF. The DNA for the CDR3 is TGTGCCATCAGGGGGACAGGGTTGAGCTCTGGGGCCAACGTCCTGACTTTC.

This clonotype was observed many times. The chain has TRBV20-1 and TRBJ1-4; D uncertain. The CDR3 runs to 13 residues. Trimming cost V 1 base and J 4 bases, with 7 bases left between them. In germline, CDR1 is DFQATT, CDR2 SNEGSKA (reference sequence). CDR3 in DNA: TGCAGTGCTAGAGGGCTGCTTAATGAAAAACTGTTTTTT. This codes for CSARGLLNEKLFF.

This clonotype was counted only a few times. The chain couples TRBV5-1 to TRBJ2-2, with 7 bases matching TRBD1. From germline, CDR1 is SGHRS and CDR2 YFSETQ. The V gene end was trimmed by 0 bases and the J gene end by 5 bases; junction bases not matched to a gene: 4. This CDR3 has 15 amino acids. CDR3 amino acids: CASSLDRGDTGELFF. DNA for the CDR3: TGCGCCAGCAGCTTGGACAGGGGAGATACCGGGGAGCTGTTTTTT.

This clonotype was observed many times. V gene TRBV7-2 combines with J gene TRBJ1-5, with 7 bases fitting TRBD1. CDR3 length: 13 residues. Germline lookup yields CDR1 SGHTA and CDR2 FQGNSA. J gave up 7 bases and V 4 bases, and 4 bases lay outside the gene matches. CDR3 sequence reads: CASSSDRDQPQHF. The CDR3 coding sequence is TGTGCCAGCAGCTCCGACAGGGACCAGCCCCAGCATTTT.

This clonotype has ten or more counts. The chain joins TRBV29-1 to TRBJ2-3, with no clear D. The germline CDR1 and CDR2 sequences are SQVTM and ANQGSEA. Trimming left V 7 bases short and J 2 bases short, with 10 bases between. There are 12 residues in the CDR3. The CDR3, as DNA: TGCAGCGGCGGCAGGAACACAGATACGCAGTATTTT. Protein product: CSGGRNTDTQYF.

This clonotype was seen only a few times. The chain joins TRBV10-1 to TRBJ2-3; 7 positions match TRBD2. The CDR3 covers 16 residues. V trimming: 4 bases; J trimming: 6 bases; junction bases outside the gene matches: 13. Germline CDR1 WNHNN, CDR2 SYGVQD (reference sequence). The CDR3 region has the DNA TGCGCCAGCAGTGGGAGGCCGCTGGCGGGAGTCGATACGCAGTATTTT. Translated: CASSGRPLAGVDTQYF.

At least ten counts were recorded for this clonotype. The rearrangement links TRBV20-1 to TRBJ1-4; 9 positions match TRBD1. Trimming at V came to 0 bases and at J to 5 bases, leaving 7 bases not matched to a gene. The length of the CDR3 is 16 residues. Germline V gene sequence: CDR1 DFQATT, CDR2 SNEGSKA (reference sequence). CDR3 protein: CSARDSAGQGNEKLFF. CDR3 bases: TGCAGTGCTAGAGATAGCGCAGGACAGGGGAATGAAAAACTGTTTTTT.

This clonotype has a count of ten or more. This sequence joins TRBV20-1 and TRBJ1-1; a possible D gene is TRBD1 (6 bases). This CDR3 contains 16 residues. CDR1 DFQATT and CDR2 SNEGSKA come from the germline V gene (reference sequence). Trimming stripped 0 bases from V and 4 bases from J, with 18 bases between. The CDR3 here is CSARDLGRGRSTEAFF. For the CDR3, the DNA is TGCAGTGCTAGAGATCTGGGCAGGGGAAGATCCACTGAAGCTTTCTTT.

In this sample, this clonotype turned up a few times. The gene calls are TRBV5-1 and TRBJ2-1; D might be TRBD1 (5 bases). Trimming took 1 base from V and 0 from J, leaving 14 bases between them. The germline V gene encodes CDR1 SGHRS and CDR2 YFSETQ. CDR3 length equals 17 residues. The CDR3, as DNA: TGCGCCAGCAGCTTGAACCAGAGACAGACCTCCTACAATGAGCAGTTCTTC. This sequence encodes CASSLNQRQTSYNEQFF.

This clonotype was seen ten or more times. The chain has TRBV5-1 and TRBJ2-1; D not certain. The CDR3 sequence is 15 residues long. The V end lost 5 bases, the J end lost 8 bases, and 20 bases lay between the germline ends. In germline, CDR1 is SGHRS, CDR2 YFSETQ. In DNA, the CDR3 is TGCGCCAGCAGACAAAATATAGATGCAGGCGATGAGCAGTTCTTC. Protein sequence: CASRQNIDAGDEQFF. The variable domain in full, completed from reference TRBV5-1 and TRBJ2-1, reads KAGVTQTPRYLIKTRGQQVTLSCSPISGHRSVSWYQQTPGQGLQFLFEYFSETQRNKGNFPGRFSGRQFSNSRSEMNVSTLELGDSALYLCASRQNIDAGDEQFFGPGTRLTVL.

The sample holds a few counts of this clonotype. The chain carries TRBV11-2 and TRBJ2-7, with 9 bases aligning to TRBD1. This CDR3 is 16 amino acids long. The V gene's germline CDR1 is SGHAT and CDR2 FQNNGV. V lost 4 bases to trimming and J lost 1 base; unmatched junction nucleotides: 8. The CDR3 region has the DNA TGTGCCAGCAGCTACCCCGGGACAGGGATTTCCTACGAGCAGTACTTC. Residues: CASSYPGTGISYEQYF.

This clonotype was counted at least ten times. The rearrangement uses TRBV10-3 and TRBJ2-7; 7 bases are shared with TRBD1. Germline V lookup: CDR1 ENHRY, CDR2 SYGVKD. The CDR3 has 13 residues. CDR3 region: CAISESYLETGNV. The CDR3 coding sequence is TGTGCCATCAGTGAGTCGTACCTCGAGACAGGGAACGTC.

The V and J genes are TRBV19 and TRBJ1-5; possible D gene TRBD1, 6 bases. Germline V gene sequence: CDR1 LNHDA, CDR2 SQIVND (reference sequence). This CDR3 is built from 16 residues. V was trimmed by 3 bases and J by 5 bases, leaving 17 bases between them. The CDR3 DNA reads as TGTGCCAGTAGTATCCAACAGGGATGGGGGTATCAGCCCCAGCATTTT. Protein: CASSIQQGWGYQPQHF.

The sample holds many counts of this clonotype. V gene TRBV20-1 combines with J gene TRBJ1-1; unclear D gene. This CDR3 spans 13 amino acids. V was trimmed by 7 bases and J by 1 base, leaving 13 bases between them. CDR1 is DFQATT and CDR2 is SNEGSKA in the germline V gene (reference sequence). The CDR3 here is CSGIDARNTEAFF. Written as DNA, the CDR3 is TGCAGTGGAATCGATGCGAGGAACACTGAAGCTTTCTTT.

Worth noting for this clonotype: Relative to the germline gene, one junction end is altered; a read error may explain this. J is TRBJ1-5 and V is TRBV6-6, with D unresolved. Germline V CDR1 and CDR2: MNHNY, SVGAGI (reference sequence). The CDR3 is 14 residues long. The CDR3 bases are TGTGCCAGCAGTTACTCGGAAGGGAGTAAGACCCAGAATTTT. Amino acids: CASSYSEGSKTQNF.

In this sample, this clonotype turned up many times. The rearrangement uses TRBV7-8 and TRBJ1-5; possible D gene TRBD1, 6 bases. This CDR3 region has 17 residues. V lost 5 bases and J 2 bases, leaving 19 bases between the germline ends. Germline values: CDR1 SGHVS, CDR2 FQNEAQ. CDR3 nucleotides: TGTGCCAGCAGCAACCAGGGGCTTGGGGGGGGCAATCAGCCCCAGCATTTT. Its translation is CASSNQGLGGGNQPQHF.

There are many counts of this clonotype. The chain is built from TRBV10-3 and TRBJ2-5; no reliable D call. V gave up 2 bases and J gave up 5 bases, with 18 bases separating them. Germline V lookup: CDR1 ENHRY, CDR2 SYGVKD. The CDR3 covers 16 residues. The DNA of the CDR3 is TGTGCCATCAGTGAGACAGCCCAAGTAGGCTCGGAGACCCAGTACTTC. Protein product: CAISETAQVGSETQYF.